A selection of T cell receptor beta chains follows, all from one sample in a study of blood T cell repertoires in COVID-19. The protocol was immunoSEQ multiplex PCR, while the TCRdb copy is restricted to in-frame clones and leaves out a portion. Here the sample spans around 220,000 clones, more than 80% being singletons. The sequenced sample was peripheral blood. All receptors derive from a woman older than 75 with COVID-19, enrolled during active disease. Each CDR3 is given with its conserved first and last residue. Each record gives: J gene, V gene, clone size, D gene, CDR3 DNA, CDR3 protein. The D gene is left open where the match is weak. Part of the rows lack a size; the others show once, few, many or a class for expanded clones.

TRBJ2-1 | TRBV5-1 | . | TRBD1 | TGCGCCAGCAGCTTGGGACAGGGTAGCTCCTACAATGAGCAGTTCTTC | CASSLGQGSSYNEQFF
TRBJ2-6 | TRBV5-1 | . | TRBD1 | TGCGCCAGCAGCTCCGGACAGGGGGCTGGGGCCAACGTCCTGACTTTC | CASSSGQGAGANVLTF
TRBJ2-7 | TRBV5-8 | once | . | TGTGCCAGCAGCCCGCGGGGAAACACGGTTCCCTACGAGCAGTACTTC | CASSPRGNTVPYEQYF
TRBJ2-1 | TRBV24-1 | . | TRBD2 | TGTGCCACCAGTACAATAGCGGGAGTCTACAATGAGCAGTTCTTC | CATSTIAGVYNEQFF
TRBJ2-5 | TRBV5-1 | . | TRBD1 | TGCGCCAGCAGCAGGGACGGGACAGAAGAGACCCAGTACTTC | CASSRDGTEETQYF
TRBJ1-4 | TRBV2 | . | . | TGTGCCAGCAGTCCCGGGACTCCCCTGTTTTTT | CASSPGTPLFF
TRBJ1-6 | TRBV28 | . | . | TGTGCCAGCAGCCCCGCGCGCCCCTCAAATTCACCCCTCCACTTT | CASSPARPSNSPLHF
TRBJ2-1 | TRBV3-1/TRBV3-2 | . | . | TGTGCCAGCAGCCAAGCGGGATTGTACAATGAGCAGTTCTTC | CASSQAGLYNEQFF
TRBJ2-7 | TRBV23-1 | . | TRBD1 | TGCGCCAGCAGTCAACACGACAGGGATTCCTACGAGCAGTACTTC | CASSQHDRDSYEQYF
TRBJ1-2 | TRBV7-8 | . | TRBD1 | TGTGCCAGCAGCTTAGACAGGGGGAATGGCTACACCTTC | CASSLDRGNGYTF
TRBJ1-1 | TRBV5-1 | . | TRBD1 | TGCGCCAGCAGCCCGCTGACAGGGACGATGACTGAAGCTTTCTTT | CASSPLTGTMTEAFF
TRBJ2-1 | TRBV29-1 | . | . | TGCAGCGTTGAGCTAGGGGCCCGGGAGCAGTTCTTC | CSVELGAREQFF
TRBJ2-7 | TRBV5-1 | . | TRBD2 | TGCGCCAGCAGCCCCTCCCCAGCGGGATCCTACGAGCAGTACTTC | CASSPSPAGSYEQYF
TRBJ1-1 | TRBV28 | . | TRBD1 | TGTGCCAGCAGTTTACCCGGACAGGTTGAAGCTTTCTTT | CASSLPGQVEAFF
TRBJ1-2 | TRBV5-4 | . | . | TGTGCCAGCAGCTTACCAGGGTCCTATGGCTACACCTTC | CASSLPGSYGYTF
TRBJ2-7 | TRBV5-1 | . | TRBD1 | TGCGCCAGCAGCTTGGGGCAGGGGGCCGTCGAGCAGTACTTC | CASSLGQGAVEQYF
TRBJ2-6 | TRBV5-6 | . | . | TGTGCCAGCAGCGATACCGGGACAGGGGCCAACGTCCTGACTTTC | CASSDTGTGANVLTF
TRBJ1-5 | TRBV29-1 | . | TRBD1 | TGCAGCGCGGGACAGGAAGATCAGCCCCAGCATTTT | CSAGQEDQPQHF
TRBJ2-2 | TRBV20-1 | once | . | TGCAGTGCTAGTCGGCAGGGGCTTAACACCGGGGAGCTGTTTTTT | CSASRQGLNTGELFF
TRBJ2-3 | TRBV2 | . | . | TGTGCCAGCTCAGACCGGGGTGATACGCAGTATTTT | CASSDRGDTQYF
TRBJ2-2 | TRBV11-3 | . | TRBD1 | TGTGCCAGCAGCTCCCGGGACAGCTTGGGCGGGGAGCTGTTTTTT | CASSSRDSLGGELFF
TRBJ1-2 | TRBV3-1/TRBV3-2 | . | . | TGTGCCAGCAGCCAGAGAGGGAGCGACTACACCTTC | CASSQRGSDYTF
TRBJ1-4 | TRBV7-9 | . | . | TGTGCCAGCAGCTTTCTGCAGGGTGAACTGTTTTTT | CASSFLQGELFF
TRBJ1-1 | TRBV5-1 | . | TRBD1 | TGCGCCAGCAGCCCTGGGACAGCCGACTTCACTGAAGCTTTCTTT | CASSPGTADFTEAFF
TRBJ1-2 | TRBV19 | . | . | TGTGCCAGTAGTATGGACTGGGGCTATGGCTACACCTTC | CASSMDWGYGYTF
TRBJ2-1 | TRBV19 | few | . | TGTGCCAGTAGTACTGGAATGGCGGGTGAGCAGTTCTTC | CASSTGMAGEQFF
TRBJ1-6 | TRBV3-1/TRBV3-2 | . | . | TGTGCCAGCGCCGGTGCAGGCAGTTATTCACCCCTCCACTTT | CASAGAGSYSPLHF
TRBJ2-7 | TRBV5-1 | . | . | TGCGCCAGCAGCTTAATGTCCGACGGGGGCGAGCAGTACTTC | CASSLMSDGGEQYF
TRBJ2-5 | TRBV3-1/TRBV3-2 | few | . | TGTGCCAGCAGCCAAACGTCGGTGCAGGGACAAGAGACCCAGTACTTC | CASSQTSVQGQETQYF
TRBJ1-6 | TRBV10-2 | . | TRBD1 | TGCGCCAGCAGTGAGATTGGGACAGGGGATTCACCCCTCCACTTT | CASSEIGTGDSPLHF
TRBJ1-1 | TRBV6-2/TRBV6-3 | . | . | TGTGCCAGCAGTTTTTCCAAAGGGGGGGCAACCACTGAAGCTTTCTTT | CASSFSKGGATTEAFF
TRBJ1-1 | TRBV12-3/TRBV12-4 | . | . | TGTGCCAGCAGTTTGTTGGGGAGCACTGAAGCTTTCTTT | CASSLLGSTEAFF
TRBJ2-5 | TRBV29-1 | . | TRBD1 | TGCAGCGTTTCAGGGGGTGAGGAGACCCAGTACTTC | CSVSGGEETQYF
TRBJ1-2 | TRBV18 | . | . | TGTGCCAGCTCAGTTCAGGGGAGCCCTAACTATGGCTACACCTTC | CASSVQGSPNYGYTF
TRBJ1-6 | TRBV6-1 | . | . | TGTGCCAGCAGTGAACAACAGGGCCTTAATTCACCCCTCCACTTT | CASSEQQGLNSPLHF
TRBJ1-3 | TRBV6-6 | . | . | TGTGCCAGCAGTTACTCCCTGGCGGATGGAAACACCATATATTTT | CASSYSLADGNTIYF
TRBJ2-3 | TRBV7-8 | . | TRBD2 | TGTGCCAGCAGCTTAGCCCTCAGTAGCGGGAGCACAGATACGCAGTATTTT | CASSLALSSGSTDTQYF
TRBJ2-7 | TRBV5-1 | . | TRBD2 | TGCGCCATTCCGACTAGCGGCGATTACGAGCAGTACTTC | CAIPTSGDYEQYF
TRBJ1-1 | TRBV6-5 | . | TRBD1 | TGTGCCAGCAGTTGGGGGAGGACAGGGGGCCCTGAAGCTTTCTTT | CASSWGRTGGPEAFF
TRBJ1-3 | TRBV19 | . | . | TGTGCCAGTAGTATAACAGTGGACACCATATATTTT | CASSITVDTIYF
TRBJ1-4 | TRBV7-6 | . | . | TGTGCCAGCAGCCCCCGACTTCCCCCGGGGGAAAAACTGTTTTTT | CASSPRLPPGEKLFF